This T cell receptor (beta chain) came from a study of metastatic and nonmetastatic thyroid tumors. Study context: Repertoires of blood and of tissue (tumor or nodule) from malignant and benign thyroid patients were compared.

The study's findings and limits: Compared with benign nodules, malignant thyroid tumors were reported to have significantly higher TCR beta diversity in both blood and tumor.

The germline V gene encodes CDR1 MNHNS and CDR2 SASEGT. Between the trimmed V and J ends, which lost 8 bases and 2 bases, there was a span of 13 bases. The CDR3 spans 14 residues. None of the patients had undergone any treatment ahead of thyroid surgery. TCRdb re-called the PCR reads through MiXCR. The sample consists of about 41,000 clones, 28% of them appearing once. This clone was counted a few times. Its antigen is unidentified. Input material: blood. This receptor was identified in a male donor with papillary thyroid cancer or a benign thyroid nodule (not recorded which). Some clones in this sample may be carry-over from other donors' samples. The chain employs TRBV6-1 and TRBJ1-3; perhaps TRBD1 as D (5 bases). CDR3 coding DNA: TGTGCCAGCGGAGGGGAAAGGGCTGGAAACACCATATATTTT. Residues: CASGGERAGNTIYF.